This entry lists 15 T cell receptor beta chains sequenced from one sample in a study of T cells in Graves' hyperthyroidism and ophthalmopathy (dated by TCRdb to the late 2010s). Library preparation was by multiplex PCR. Sequencing was performed on an Illumina HiSeq 2000. The TCR beta CDR3 regions were amplified from the RNA transcripts. A first-round RT-PCR of the TCR CDR3 used the HTBI primer set with the Qiagen OneStep RT-PCR kit. Clones were called with MiXCR by TCRdb after fastp trimmed the public reads at Q25, and only in-frame beta chains were retained. One record per CDR3 amino acid sequence lists the most common genes and DNA. Present in this sample are around 420,000 distinct CDR3 sequences, 15% to 17% of which were seen just once. The ten largest clones represent roughly 13% of the sample. Material: blood. Receptor source: a woman between 18 and 29 years old with Graves' hyperthyroidism.

This clonotype has a count of ten or more. The chain uses TRBV6-2 or TRBV6-3 and TRBJ1-6, with D hard to call. This CDR3 spans 14 amino acids. Per germline, CDR1 MNHEY and CDR2 SVGEGT. V was clipped by 8 bases and J by 9 bases, with 17 bases between them. The CDR3 here is CASAGLQASSPLHF. CDR3 DNA sequence: TGTGCCAGCGCGGGCCTCCAAGCCAGTTCACCCCTCCACTTT.

This clonotype was found once. A much larger clone lies one base from this, so it may be a read error. This likely comes from a read error, as the CDR3 has no conserved phenylalanine or tryptophan at its end. The chain employs TRBV12-3 or TRBV12-4 and TRBJ1-5, with a weak D call TRBD1 (5 bases). The V gene lost 3 bases and the J gene lost 3 bases, with 9 bases spanning the gap. The CDR3 length is 14 residues. The CDR3 DNA reads TGTGCCAGCAGTTTCTCAGGGAACAATCAGCCCCAGCATCTT. This gives the protein CASSFSGNNQPQHL.

At least ten counts were recorded for this clonotype. The chain joins TRBV20-1 to TRBJ1-1, with D tentatively TRBD1 (6 bases). Trimming took off 6 bases at V and 1 base at J, with 15 bases between the two ends. The CDR3 sequence is 14 residues long. From germline, CDR1 is DFQATT and CDR2 SNEGSKA (reference sequence). Here the CDR3 reads CSAPRDTRNTEAFF. DNA of the CDR3: TGCAGTGCCCCCCGGGACACGAGGAACACTGAAGCTTTCTTT.

This clonotype was observed many times. The chain joins TRBV6-5 to TRBJ2-2; D might be TRBD1 (5 bases). Germline values: CDR1 MNHEY, CDR2 SVGAGI. This CDR3 has 15 residues. V was trimmed by 2 bases and J by 1 base, leaving 8 bases between them. The CDR3 loop is CASSYETGNTGELFF. The CDR3 nucleotides read TGTGCCAGCAGTTACGAAACAGGGAACACCGGGGAGCTGTTTTTT.

The gene calls are TRBV11-2 and TRBJ2-1; TRBD2 matches 12 bases. J lost 5 bases, V lost 2 bases, and 1 base had no gene match. The CDR3 has 15 residues. Germline loops: CDR1 SGHAT, CDR2 FQNNGV. The DNA for the CDR3 is TGTGCCAGCAGCTTAAGGACTAGCGGGAACAATGAGCAGTTCTTC. It specifies CASSLRTSGNNEQFF.

This clonotype was observed a few times. The genes are TRBV27 and TRBJ2-7; D is perhaps TRBD2 (6 bases). The ends were cut back, 3 bases at V and 3 bases at J, with 24 bases in the middle. Germline V lookup: CDR1 MNHEY, CDR2 SMNVEV (reference sequence). This CDR3 is built from 18 residues. CDR3 protein: CASSFVGVEDYTHYEQYF. As DNA, the CDR3 is TGTGCCAGCAGTTTTGTCGGGGTTGAGGACTACACTCACTACGAGCAGTACTTC.

The chain is built from TRBV27 and TRBJ2-7; TRBD1 matches 9 bases. This CDR3 spans 15 amino acids. J lost 4 bases, V lost 3 bases, and 7 bases had no gene match. The V gene's germline CDR1 is MNHEY and CDR2 SMNVEV (reference sequence). The CDR3 DNA follows: TGTGCCAGCAGTTTTCAGGGGACAGGGAGTTACGAGCAGTACTTC. Amino acids: CASSFQGTGSYEQYF.

A few counts support this clonotype. This chain joins TRBV27 and TRBJ2-2; 12 nucleotides match TRBD1. Germline V gene data show CDR1 as MNHEY and CDR2 as SMNVEV (reference sequence). This CDR3 region has 15 residues. Trimming cost V 6 bases and J 5 bases; bases outside gene matches: 4. The CDR3 nucleotides read TGTGCCAGCAGGGGGACAGGGGGCCAAACCGGGGAGCTGTTTTTT. This codes for CASRGTGGQTGELFF.

This CDR3 is CATTTGGPLYGYTF. CDR3 nucleotide sequence: TGTGCCACCACGACCGGGGGACCGCTTTATGGCTACACCTTC. The chain has TRBV19 and TRBJ1-2; maybe TRBD1 (5 bases). V lost 10 bases and J 5 bases, leaving 20 bases between the germline ends. The CDR3 runs to 14 residues. Germline V CDR1 and CDR2: LNHDA, SQIVND (reference sequence).

The chain links TRBV7-8 to TRBJ2-7, with TRBD1 as a possible D gene (6 bases). This CDR3 has 14 amino acids. Germline V gene data show CDR1 as SGHVS and CDR2 as FQNEAQ. V lost 5 bases to trimming and J lost 2 bases, with 13 bases between them. Written as DNA, the CDR3 is TGTGCCAGCAGCCTCCGGGACACCACCTACGAGCAGTACTTC. This gives the protein CASSLRDTTYEQYF.

There are many counts of this clonotype. The gene calls are TRBV27 and TRBJ2-5, with 7 bases lining up with TRBD1. With V trimmed by 0 bases and J by 3 bases, 10 bases remained unmatched. The CDR3 totals 17 residues. Germline CDR1 MNHEY, CDR2 SMNVEV (reference sequence). DNA of the CDR3: TGTGCCAGCAGTTTATCCCCCTGGGACAGCCAAGAAGAGACCCAGTACTTC. This sequence encodes CASSLSPWDSQEETQYF.

This clonotype was recorded at least ten times. The V and J genes are TRBV20-1 and TRBJ2-7; the match to TRBD1 covers 9 bases. V dropped 6 bases and J dropped 3; count of bases not matched to a gene: 6. Looked up from germline, CDR1 is DFQATT and CDR2 is SNEGSKA (reference sequence). This CDR3 contains 13 residues. CDR3 sequence reads: CSATGTGIYEQYF. The CDR3 DNA sequence: TGCAGTGCCACCGGGACAGGGATCTACGAGCAGTACTTC.

This clonotype was picked up many times. The rearrangement joins TRBV6-2 or TRBV6-3 to TRBJ2-1, with 8 bases matching TRBD2. Trimming cost V 2 bases and J 7 bases; bases outside gene matches: 10. Germline V CDR1 and CDR2: MNHEY, SVGEGT. This CDR3 spans 16 amino acids. The CDR3: CASSYALRGDPNEQFF. CDR3 bases: TGTGCCAGCAGTTACGCCTTGCGGGGGGACCCTAATGAGCAGTTCTTC.

This clonotype has only a few counts. In nucleotides, the CDR3 is TGCGCCAGCGGCAACTACGCCCCCGGGGAGCTGTTTTTT. It encodes CASGNYAPGELFF. The V gene is TRBV4-3, the J gene TRBJ2-2; no clear D. Trimming pared 8 bases from V and 6 bases from J, leaving 13 bases between. CDR1 is LGHNA and CDR2 is YSLEER in the germline V gene. The CDR3 spans 13 residues.

This clonotype came up a few times. The chain couples TRBV6-1 to TRBJ1-2; D remains ambiguous. CDR1 is MNHNS, CDR2 SASEGT, per germline. The germline V and J ends were trimmed by 8 bases and 6 bases, with 13 bases remaining between them. The CDR3 sequence is 12 residues long. This chain's CDR3 is CASLGGGHGYTF. CDR3 bases: TGTGCCAGCCTCGGTGGAGGACATGGCTACACCTTC.